A selection of T cell receptor beta chains follows, all from one sample in a study of OX40 agonist ivuxolimab in advanced cancers. TCRdb's table, derived via immunoSEQ multiplex PCR, lists solely in-frame clones and lacks some. The table records tens of thousands of clones, about nine tenths of them present only once. The specimen was CD4+ or CD8+ T cells sorted from blood, collected in a trial of the OX40 agonist ivuxolimab. The source of these receptors is an adult with an advanced solid tumor such as melanoma, head and neck, liver or kidney cancer. The CDR3 runs from the conserved cysteine through the conserved F or W. Each record gives: J gene, clone size, D gene, V gene, CDR3 DNA, CDR3 protein. The D gene is left open where the match is weak. The size entry is marked missing in some rows and otherwise reads once, few, many or a size class.

>TRBJ1-4|.|TRBD1|TRBV4-1
TGCGCCAGCAGCCAGCCGGGACAGGGGGTTGAAAAACTGTTTTTT
CASSQPGQGVEKLFF
>TRBJ1-5|.|.|TRBV6-1
TGTGCCAGCAGAGACAGTAGCAATCAGCCCCAGCATTTT
CASRDSSNQPQHF
>TRBJ2-5|.|.|TRBV2
TGTGCCAGCAGTTACAGGACCCAGTACTTC
CASSYRTQYF
>TRBJ1-1|once|.|TRBV29-1
TGCAGCGTTGGGACGGGGGCAAACACTGAAGCTTTCTTT
CSVGTGANTEAFF
>TRBJ1-1|.|.|TRBV19
TGTGCCAGTGAGCTTCCAGGTTTCACTGAAGCTTTCTTT
CASELPGFTEAFF
>TRBJ2-1|.|.|TRBV9
TGTGCCAGCAGCGTAGGGGGGCCATCCTACAATGAGCAGTTCTTC
CASSVGGPSYNEQFF
>TRBJ2-3|.|.|TRBV14
TGTGCCAGCAGCTCAGCAGATACGCAGTATTTT
CASSSADTQYF
>TRBJ2-3|.|TRBD2|TRBV29-1
TGCAGCGGTAGCGGGGGTCTACGTAGCACAGATACGCAGTATTTT
CSGSGGLRSTDTQYF
>TRBJ2-2|once|.|TRBV10-3
TGTGCCATCACCTCGGGCCTCACCGGGGAGCTGTTTTTT
CAITSGLTGELFF
>TRBJ1-2|.|TRBD1|TRBV6-4
TGTGCCAGCAGTGTCCGGGGACAGTATCCTCCCTATGGCTACACCTTC
CASSVRGQYPPYGYTF